Presented here are 5 T cell receptor beta chains from one specimen sequenced in a study of T cells after yellow fever vaccination (dated by TCRdb to between 2018 and 2020). Preparation of the library involved 5' RACE. The sequencer was an Illumina NovaSeq 6000. Using fastp at Q25 and MiXCR, TCRdb reprocessed the public reads and kept productive beta chains. Each entry is one CDR3 protein sequence, shown with its most common DNA and genes. The sample contains some 120,000 distinct CDR3 sequences, approximately 16% of them found a single time. The ten largest clones add up to roughly 45% of the sample. The treatment or condition label on this specimen signifies: live attenuated yellow fever vaccine strain. The sample consisted of CD8+ T cells sorted from PBMCs, taken 5 days after the yellow fever booster vaccination. Every receptor here comes from a young man who received the YFV17D yellow fever vaccine.

The V gene is TRBV6-6, the J gene TRBJ2-1; no definite D call. The CDR3 spans 12 residues. Looked up from germline, CDR1 is MNHNY and CDR2 is SVGAGI (reference sequence). V lost 5 bases and J lost 9, with 11 bases in between. The CDR3 here is CASSPPFSEQFF. The DNA of the CDR3 is TGTGCCAGCAGTCCTCCTTTTAGTGAGCAGTTCTTC.

The chain combines TRBV20-1 with TRBJ2-6; TRBD1 agrees at 9 bases. Trimming took 6 bases from V and 0 from J; bases not matched to a gene: 12. CDR1 is DFQATT, CDR2 SNEGSKA, per germline (reference sequence). CDR3 size: 18 residues. CDR3 nucleotides: TGCAGTGCCCCCACACTGGGACAGGGAGACTCTGGGGCCAACGTCCTGACTTTC. It encodes CSAPTLGQGDSGANVLTF.

This clonotype was observed a handful of times. The V call is TRBV7-6, the J call TRBJ2-3; 9 positions match TRBD2. CDR1 is SGHVS and CDR2 is FNYEAQ in the germline V gene. This CDR3 is built from 13 residues. Germline trimming cut 8 bases from V and 7 bases from J; bases unmatched to any gene: 7. The CDR3: CASCASGAYTQYF. CDR3 DNA: TGTGCCAGCTGCGCTAGCGGGGCCTATACGCAGTATTTT.

V and J are TRBV18 and TRBJ2-2; D call uncertain. Trimming left V 2 bases short and J 5 bases short, with 12 bases between. Germline CDR1 and CDR2: KGHSH and LQKENI. CDR3 length equals 15 residues. The CDR3 DNA follows: TGTGCCAGCTCACCAAGCGCCCCAGTAACCGGGGAGCTGTTTTTT. Translated: CASSPSAPVTGELFF.

The table lists this clonotype with many counts. The chain carries TRBV6-4 and TRBJ2-1, with TRBD2 matching 11 bases. The V gene's germline CDR1 is MRHNA and CDR2 SNTAGT. V shed 6 bases, J shed 6 bases, and the junction held 7 bases outside the gene matches. The CDR3 contains 15 residues. The CDR3 loop reads CASSARLAGFNEQFF. Written as DNA, the CDR3 is TGTGCCAGCAGCGCCCGACTAGCGGGGTTCAATGAGCAGTTCTTC.